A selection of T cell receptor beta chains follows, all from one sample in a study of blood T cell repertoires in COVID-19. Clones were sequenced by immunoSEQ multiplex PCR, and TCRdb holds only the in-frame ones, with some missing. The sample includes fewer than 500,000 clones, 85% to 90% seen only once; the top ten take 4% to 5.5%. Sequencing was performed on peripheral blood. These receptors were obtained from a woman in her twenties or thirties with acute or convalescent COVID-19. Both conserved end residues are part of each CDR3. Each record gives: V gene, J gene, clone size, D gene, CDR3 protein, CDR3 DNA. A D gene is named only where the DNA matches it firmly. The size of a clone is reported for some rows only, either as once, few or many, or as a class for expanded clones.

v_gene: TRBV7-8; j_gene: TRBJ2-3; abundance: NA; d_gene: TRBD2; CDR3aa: CASSRTSGPTDTQYF; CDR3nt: TGTGCCAGCAGCCGGACTAGCGGACCCACAGATACGCAGTATTTT
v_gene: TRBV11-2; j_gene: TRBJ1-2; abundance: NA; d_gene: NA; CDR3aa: CASSLDQGVAGYTF; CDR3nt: TGTGCCAGCAGCTTAGATCAAGGGGTGGCCGGCTACACCTTC
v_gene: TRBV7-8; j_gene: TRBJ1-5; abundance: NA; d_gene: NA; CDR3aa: CASSQNRANQPQHF; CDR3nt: TGTGCCAGCAGCCAGAACAGGGCCAATCAGCCCCAGCATTTT
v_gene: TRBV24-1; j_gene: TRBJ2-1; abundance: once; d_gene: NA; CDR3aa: CATKRGGVAYNEQFF; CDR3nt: TGTGCCACAAAAAGGGGTGGCGTGGCCTACAATGAGCAGTTCTTC
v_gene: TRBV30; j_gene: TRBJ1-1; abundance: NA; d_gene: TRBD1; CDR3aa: CAWMTGLNTEAFF; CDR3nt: TGTGCCTGGATGACAGGGCTGAACACTGAAGCTTTCTTT
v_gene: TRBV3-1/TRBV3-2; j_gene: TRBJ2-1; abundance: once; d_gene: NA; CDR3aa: CASSLVGGEQFF; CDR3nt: TGTGCCAGCAGCCTGGTTGGAGGCGAGCAGTTCTTC
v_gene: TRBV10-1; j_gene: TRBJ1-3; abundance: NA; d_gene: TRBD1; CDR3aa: CASRTNQGQGENSGNTIYF; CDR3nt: TGCGCCAGCAGAACTAATCAGGGACAGGGGGAAAACTCTGGAAACACCATATATTTT
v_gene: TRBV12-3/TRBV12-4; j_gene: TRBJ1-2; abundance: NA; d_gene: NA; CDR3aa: CASSLVRGSGYTF; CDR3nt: TGTGCCAGCAGTTTAGTCCGGGGTAGTGGCTACACCTTC
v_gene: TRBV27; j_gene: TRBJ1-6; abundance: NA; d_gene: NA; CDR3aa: CASSTYGYSPLHF; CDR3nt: TGTGCCAGCAGCACCTACGGGTATTCACCCCTCCACTTT
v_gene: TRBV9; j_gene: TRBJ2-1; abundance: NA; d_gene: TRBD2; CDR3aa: CASSVGDGGANEQFF; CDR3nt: TGTGCCAGCAGCGTTGGGGACGGGGGGGCCAATGAGCAGTTCTTC
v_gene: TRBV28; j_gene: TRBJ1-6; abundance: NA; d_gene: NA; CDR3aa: CASLLSGAPGRNSPLHF; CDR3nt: TGTGCCAGCCTTCTTTCTGGCGCCCCGGGTCGTAATTCACCCCTCCACTTT
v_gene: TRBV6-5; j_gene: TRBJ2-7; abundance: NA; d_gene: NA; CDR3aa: CASTKWSSGDEQYF; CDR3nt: TGTGCCAGCACCAAGTGGTCGTCCGGGGACGAGCAGTACTTC
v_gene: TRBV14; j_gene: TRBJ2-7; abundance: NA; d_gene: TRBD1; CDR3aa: CASSQEPGGFNEQYF; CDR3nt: TGTGCCAGCAGCCAAGAACCAGGGGGCTTCAACGAGCAGTACTTC
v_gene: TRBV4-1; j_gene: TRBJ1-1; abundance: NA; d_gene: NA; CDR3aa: CASSQDPRALAFF; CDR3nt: TGCGCCAGCAGCCAAGATCCGCGGGCTTTGGCTTTCTTT
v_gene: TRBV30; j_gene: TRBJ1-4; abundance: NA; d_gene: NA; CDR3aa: CAWRQDNDEKLFF; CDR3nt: TGTGCCTGGAGACAGGATAACGATGAAAAACTGTTTTTT
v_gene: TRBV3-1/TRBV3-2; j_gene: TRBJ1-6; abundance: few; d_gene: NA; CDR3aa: CASSIGQGRNSPLHF; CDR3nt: TGTGCCAGCAGTATAGGGCAGGGTCGCAATTCACCCCTCCACTTT
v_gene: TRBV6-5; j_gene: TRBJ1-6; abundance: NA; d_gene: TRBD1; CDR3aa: CASSYSGQGRGALHF; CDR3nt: TGTGCCAGCAGTTACTCGGGACAGGGCCGTGGGGCCCTCCACTTT
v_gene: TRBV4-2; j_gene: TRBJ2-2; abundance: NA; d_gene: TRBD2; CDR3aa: CASSPKKLAGGNTGELFF; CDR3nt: TGTGCCAGCAGCCCTAAAAAACTAGCGGGAGGGAACACCGGGGAGCTGTTTTTT
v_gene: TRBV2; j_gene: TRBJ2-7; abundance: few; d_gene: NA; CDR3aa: CASSRLVEQYF; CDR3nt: TGTGCCAGCAGTCGTCTAGTTGAGCAGTACTTC
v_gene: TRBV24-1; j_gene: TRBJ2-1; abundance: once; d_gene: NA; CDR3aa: CATSERAPPYNEQFF; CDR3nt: TGTGCCACCAGTGAGAGAGCGCCCCCCTACAATGAGCAGTTCTTC
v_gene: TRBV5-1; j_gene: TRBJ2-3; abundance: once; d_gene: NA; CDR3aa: CASSLVGRTDTQYF; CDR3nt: TGCGCCAGCAGCCTCGTGGGGCGCACAGATACGCAGTATTTT
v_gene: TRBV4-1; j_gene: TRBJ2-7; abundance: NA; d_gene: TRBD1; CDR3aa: CASSQATGGGQYF; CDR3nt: TGCGCCAGCAGCCAGGCCACAGGGGGCGGGCAGTACTTC
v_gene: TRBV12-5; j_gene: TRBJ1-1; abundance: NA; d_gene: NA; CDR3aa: CASGLVRGDKPNTEAFF; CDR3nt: TGTGCTAGTGGTTTGGTACGGGGGGACAAGCCGAACACTGAAGCTTTCTTT
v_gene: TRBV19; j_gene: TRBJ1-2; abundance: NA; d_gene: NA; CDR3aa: CASSMRGGNYGYTF; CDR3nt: TGTGCCAGTAGTATGAGGGGGGGGAACTATGGCTACACCTTC
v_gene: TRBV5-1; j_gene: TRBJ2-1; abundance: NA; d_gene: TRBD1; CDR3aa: CASSLADRGNEQFF; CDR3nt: TGCGCCAGCAGCTTGGCTGACAGGGGCAATGAGCAGTTCTTC
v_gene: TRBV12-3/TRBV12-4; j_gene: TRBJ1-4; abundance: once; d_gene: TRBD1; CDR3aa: CASRDSTNEKLFF; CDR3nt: TGTGCCAGCCGGGACAGTACTAATGAAAAACTGTTTTTT
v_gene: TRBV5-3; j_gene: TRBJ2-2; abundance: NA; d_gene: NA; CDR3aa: CARSRHFGELFF; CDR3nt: TGTGCCAGAAGCCGACATTTCGGGGAGCTGTTTTTT
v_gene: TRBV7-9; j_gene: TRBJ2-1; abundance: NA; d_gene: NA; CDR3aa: CASSRNNNPNNEQFF; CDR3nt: TGTGCCAGCAGCCGCAACAACAACCCCAACAATGAGCAGTTCTTC
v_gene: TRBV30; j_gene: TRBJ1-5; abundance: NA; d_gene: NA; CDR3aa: CAYQDSRWSNQPQHF; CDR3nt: TGTGCCTATCAGGACTCCCGGTGGAGCAATCAGCCCCAGCATTTT
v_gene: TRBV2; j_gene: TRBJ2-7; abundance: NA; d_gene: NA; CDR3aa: CASTADRYYEQYF; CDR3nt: TGTGCCAGCACCGCGGACAGATACTACGAGCAGTACTTC
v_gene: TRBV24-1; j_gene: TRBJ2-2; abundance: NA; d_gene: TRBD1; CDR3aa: CATRDSGDTGELFF; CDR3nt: TGTGCCACCCGGGACAGCGGCGACACCGGGGAGCTGTTTTTT
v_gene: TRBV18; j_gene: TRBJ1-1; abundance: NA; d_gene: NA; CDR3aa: CASSPQGTEAFF; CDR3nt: TGTGCCAGCTCACCACAGGGGACTGAAGCTTTCTTT
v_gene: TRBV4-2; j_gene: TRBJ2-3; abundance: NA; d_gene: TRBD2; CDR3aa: CASSQVSSGGLSTDTQYF; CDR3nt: TGTGCCAGCAGCCAAGTGTCTAGCGGGGGGCTAAGCACAGATACGCAGTATTTT
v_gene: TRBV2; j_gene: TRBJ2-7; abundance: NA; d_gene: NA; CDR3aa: CASSEAVTVTYEQYF; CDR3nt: TGTGCCAGCAGTGAAGCGGTGACAGTCACCTACGAGCAGTACTTC
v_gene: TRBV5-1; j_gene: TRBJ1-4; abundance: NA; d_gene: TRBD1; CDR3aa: CASRERTGRDEKLFF; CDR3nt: TGCGCCAGCCGGGAAAGGACAGGGAGAGATGAAAAACTGTTTTTT
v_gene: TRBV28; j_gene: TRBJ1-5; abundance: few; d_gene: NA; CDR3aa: CASSLSYRAQPQHF; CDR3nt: TGTGCCAGCAGTTTATCGTACAGGGCTCAGCCCCAGCATTTT
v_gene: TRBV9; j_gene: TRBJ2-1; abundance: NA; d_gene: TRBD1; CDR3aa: CASSPDRGFYNEQFF; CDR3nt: TGTGCCAGCAGCCCTGACAGGGGATTTTACAATGAGCAGTTCTTC
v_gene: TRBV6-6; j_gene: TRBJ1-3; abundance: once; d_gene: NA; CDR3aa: CASGGDTIYF; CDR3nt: TGTGCCAGCGGAGGGGATACCATATATTTT
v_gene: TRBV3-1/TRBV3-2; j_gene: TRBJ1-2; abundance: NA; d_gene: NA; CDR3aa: CASSQDTGQNGYTF; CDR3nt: TGTGCCAGCAGCCAAGATACAGGGCAAAATGGCTACACCTTC
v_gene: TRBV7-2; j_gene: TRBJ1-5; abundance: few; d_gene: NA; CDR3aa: CASAGQGGEGNQPQHF; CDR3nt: TGTGCCAGCGCGGGGCAGGGCGGTGAAGGCAATCAGCCCCAGCATTTT
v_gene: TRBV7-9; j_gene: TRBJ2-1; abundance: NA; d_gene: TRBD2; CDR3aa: CASSSGLARGNEQFF; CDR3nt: TGTGCCAGCAGCTCGGGACTAGCGCGGGGCAATGAGCAGTTCTTC
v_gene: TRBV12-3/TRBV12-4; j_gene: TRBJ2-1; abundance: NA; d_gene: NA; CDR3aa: CASSFNSYNEQFF; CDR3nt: TGTGCCAGCAGTTTTAACAGCTACAATGAGCAGTTCTTC
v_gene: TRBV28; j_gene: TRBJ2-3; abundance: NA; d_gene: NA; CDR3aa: CASSLRGGRTDTQYF; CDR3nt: TGTGCCAGCAGTTTGAGGGGGGGACGCACAGATACGCAGTATTTT
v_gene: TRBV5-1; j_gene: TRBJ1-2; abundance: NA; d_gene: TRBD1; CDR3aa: CASSWGTDNYGYTF; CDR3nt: TGCGCCAGCAGCTGGGGGACAGATAACTATGGCTACACCTTC
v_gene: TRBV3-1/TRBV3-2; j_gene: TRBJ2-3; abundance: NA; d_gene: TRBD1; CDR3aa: CASSPDRENTDTQYF; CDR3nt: TGTGCCAGCAGTCCCGACAGGGAGAACACAGATACGCAGTATTTT
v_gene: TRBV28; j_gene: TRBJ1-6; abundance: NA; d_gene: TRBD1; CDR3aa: CAGGGTGTGDSPLHF; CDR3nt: TGTGCCGGGGGGGGTACCGGGACAGGGGATTCACCCCTCCACTTT
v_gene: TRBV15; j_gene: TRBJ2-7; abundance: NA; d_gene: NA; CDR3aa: CATGRRQGHHEQYF; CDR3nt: TGTGCCACCGGCAGAAGGCAGGGCCACCACGAGCAGTACTTC
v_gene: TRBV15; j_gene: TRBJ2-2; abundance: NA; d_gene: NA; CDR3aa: CATSRPWGSDTGELFF; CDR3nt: TGTGCCACCAGCAGACCCTGGGGTAGCGACACCGGGGAGCTGTTTTTT
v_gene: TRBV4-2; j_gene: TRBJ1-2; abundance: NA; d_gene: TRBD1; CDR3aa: CASSPGRGSNPYGYTF; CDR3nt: TGTGCCAGCAGCCCTGGCAGGGGGTCCAACCCCTATGGCTACACCTTC
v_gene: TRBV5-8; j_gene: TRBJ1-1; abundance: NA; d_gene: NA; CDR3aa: CASSLVPSKNTEAFF; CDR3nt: TGTGCCAGCAGCTTGGTACCGTCTAAGAACACTGAAGCTTTCTTT
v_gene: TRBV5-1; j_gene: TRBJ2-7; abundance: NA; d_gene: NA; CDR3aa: CASSLAGREGQYF; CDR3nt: TGCGCCAGCAGCTTGGCGGGCAGGGAAGGGCAGTACTTC
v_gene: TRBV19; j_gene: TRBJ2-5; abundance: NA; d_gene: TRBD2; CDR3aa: CASSSSGGRETQYF; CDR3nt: TGTGCCAGTAGTTCATCGGGGGGGCGGGAGACCCAGTACTTC
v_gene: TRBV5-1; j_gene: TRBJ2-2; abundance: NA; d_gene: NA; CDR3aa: CASSLGDTGELFF; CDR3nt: TGCGCCAGCAGCCTCGGGGACACCGGGGAGCTGTTTTTT
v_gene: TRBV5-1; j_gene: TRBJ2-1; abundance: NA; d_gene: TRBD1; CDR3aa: CASSFGTDYNEQFF; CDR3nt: TGCGCCAGCAGCTTCGGGACAGACTACAATGAGCAGTTCTTC
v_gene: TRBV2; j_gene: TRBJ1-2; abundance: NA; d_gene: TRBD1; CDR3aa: CASRGQGVLGYGYTF; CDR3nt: TGTGCCAGCAGGGGACAGGGGGTCTTAGGGTATGGCTACACCTTC
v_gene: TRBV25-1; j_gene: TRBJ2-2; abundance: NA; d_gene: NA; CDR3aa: CASSDRRGGELFF; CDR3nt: TGTGCCAGCAGTGACCGACGGGGCGGGGAGCTGTTTTTT
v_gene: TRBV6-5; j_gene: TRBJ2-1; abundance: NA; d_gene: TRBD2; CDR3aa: CASSYVAGGAYNEQFF; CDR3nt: TGTGCCAGCAGTTACGTGGCCGGGGGGGCCTACAATGAGCAGTTCTTC
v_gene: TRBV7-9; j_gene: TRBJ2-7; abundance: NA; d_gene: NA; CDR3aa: CASSSQGGQYF; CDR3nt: TGTGCCAGCAGCTCTCAGGGAGGGCAGTACTTC
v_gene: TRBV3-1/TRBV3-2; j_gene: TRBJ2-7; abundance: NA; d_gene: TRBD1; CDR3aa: CASSDRGVTYEQYF; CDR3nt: TGTGCCAGCAGTGACAGGGGCGTAACCTACGAGCAGTACTTC
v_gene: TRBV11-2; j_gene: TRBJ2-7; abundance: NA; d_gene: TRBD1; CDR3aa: CASSLGQGGYEQYF; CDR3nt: TGTGCCAGCAGCCTGGGACAGGGGGGGTACGAGCAGTACTTC